Given below is one T cell receptor beta chain in context. This specimen belongs to a study of blood T cell repertoires in COVID-19. Turning to the study itself: Acute-phase and convalescent COVID-19 samples originated in the United States, Italy and Spain. PBMCs, B-cell-depleted T cells, or T cells provided the cDNA or gDNA that made up the material.

The study recruited people aged roughly 18 to 95 years across approximately 25 US areas. Germline lookup yields CDR1 SGHNT and CDR2 YYREEE (reference sequence). The trim removed 6 bases at V and 3 bases at J, leaving 12 bases unmatched. The CDR3 is 16 amino acids. The authors' processing: The authors estimated nucleated cell counts from reference gene primer amplification. This table comes from immunoSEQ multiplex PCR, and its TCRdb copy is limited to in-frame clones, with some not included. The V and J calls and clone size are taken from that table; D and trimming were inferred from the DNA. This sample carries under 200,000 clones, 65% to 85% of them seen once, and the ten largest clones take 5.6%.

The sequenced material came from PBMCs or T cells enriched from blood (not recorded which). The TCR originated in a woman in her thirties or forties with acute COVID-19. The chain employs TRBV5-4 and TRBJ2-3; TRBD2 aligns across 8 bases. Written as DNA, the CDR3 is TGTGCCAGCACCCTAAAGGAAAGCGGGAGAACAGATACGCAGTATTTT. Amino acids: CASTLKESGRTDTQYF.